Listed here are 19 T cell receptor beta chains from one sample, sequenced in a study of a mutant IDH1 vaccine in newly diagnosed glioma. Here immunoSEQ multiplex PCR was the method, and the copy in TCRdb shows in-frame clones only, minus some. The repertoire consists of over 60,000 clones, with 70% to 90% occurring once and the leading ten covering roughly 2.1%. Specified time point: week 11, during vaccination. Vaccinated patients received 300 ug of mutant IDH1 20-mer peptide per dose, with topical imiquimod. No antigen has been assigned to these receptors. This specimen consisted of PBMCs, obtained from a glioma patient whose treatment included an IDH1 peptide vaccine. The source of these receptors is a man aged 40-50 years with glioma.

Regarding this clone: Additional DNA sequences in this sample encode the identical CDR3. This chain uses TRBV29-1 with TRBJ2-5, with D perhaps TRBD2 (6 bases). Germline-derived CDR1 and CDR2 are SQVTM and ANQGSEA. Trimming left V 3 bases short and J 5 bases short, with 10 bases between. The CDR3 spans 12 residues. The CDR3 DNA reads TGCAGCGTTGATATAGGGAGGGAGACCCAGTACTTC. Encoded protein: CSVDIGRETQYF.

The V gene is TRBV6-5, the J gene TRBJ1-2; no firm D call. Germline CDR1 MNHEY, CDR2 SVGAGI. Trimming cost V 4 bases and J 0 bases, with 6 bases left between them. This CDR3 has 13 amino acids. The CDR3 bases are TGTGCCAGCAGTTTTGGGACTAACTATGGCTACACCTTC. Translation: CASSFGTNYGYTF.

Here the CDR3 DNA reads TGTGCCAGCAGTTCCTGGACGAAGGGTGGCTACACCTTC. Translating it yields CASSSWTKGGYTF. The chain links TRBV27 to TRBJ1-2; D unclear. Trimming left V 4 bases short and J 7 bases short, with 13 bases between. This CDR3 spans 13 amino acids. Germline values: CDR1 MNHEY, CDR2 SMNVEV (reference sequence).

The CDR3 protein is CAWSAETDTGELFF. CDR3 nucleotides: TGTGCCTGGAGTGCCGAGACAGACACCGGGGAGCTGTTTTTT. This sequence joins TRBV30 and TRBJ2-2; weak D call: TRBD1 (5 bases). The ends were cut back, 1 base at V and 3 bases at J, with 9 bases in the middle. There are 14 residues in the CDR3. Germline loops: CDR1 GTSNPN, CDR2 SVGIG (reference sequence).

The CDR3 DNA follows: TGCGCCAGCAGCTTGCAGACAACTAATGAAAAACTGTTTTTT. Protein: CASSLQTTNEKLFF. V gene TRBV5-1 combines with J gene TRBJ1-4; no clear D gene. V dropped 1 base and J dropped 0 bases, with 4 bases sitting between them. The germline CDR1 and CDR2 sequences are SGHRS and YFSETQ. The CDR3 length is 14 residues.

This clone has only a few counts. This chain joins TRBV28 and TRBJ1-1; D may be TRBD1 (5 bases). Germline CDR1 is MDHEN and CDR2 is SYDVKM. The CDR3 totals 13 residues. V lost 6 bases and J lost 9, with 17 bases in between. CDR3 region: CASSPRGEVKAFF. The CDR3 coding sequence is TGTGCCAGCAGCCCTCGGGGGGAAGTGAAAGCTTTCTTT.

This rearrangement joins TRBV7-8 to TRBJ2-7; D is unresolved. CDR3 length equals 14 residues. Trimming left V 2 bases short and J 6 bases short, with 14 bases between. CDR1 and CDR2 from the germline V gene are SGHVS and FQNEAQ. This CDR3 is CASSLNWASREQYF. CDR3 nucleotide sequence: TGTGCCAGCAGCTTAAATTGGGCCTCCCGCGAGCAGTACTTC.

The genes are TRBV7-2 and TRBJ1-2, with 8 nucleotides matching TRBD1. With V trimmed by 3 bases and J by 8 bases, 5 bases remained unmatched. CDR3 length: 13 amino acids. Germline V CDR1 and CDR2: SGHTA, FQGNSA. CDR3 loop: CASSLDRVGGYTF. For the CDR3, the DNA is TGTGCCAGCAGCTTGGACAGGGTGGGCGGCTACACCTTC.

This clone has a single count. The rearrangement joins TRBV11-2 to TRBJ1-2; D remains unclear. The CDR3 is 18 amino acids. Germline V gene sequence: CDR1 SGHAT, CDR2 FQNNGV. V was cut by 5 bases and J by 2 bases, with 24 bases left in between. The CDR3: CASSRLEGARKGNYGYTF. The CDR3 DNA follows: TGTGCCAGCAGCCGGCTTGAGGGAGCCCGGAAAGGGAACTATGGCTACACCTTC.

This clone has only one observation. V and J are TRBV29-1 and TRBJ1-2; tentative D call: TRBD1 (6 bases). CDR3 length: 13 residues. Per the germline V gene, CDR1 is SQVTM and CDR2 is ANQGSEA. Trimming removed 5 bases from V and 3 bases from J, with 13 bases in between. CDR3 protein: CSVLSGVDYGYTF. CDR3 DNA sequence: TGCAGCGTTCTCTCAGGGGTAGACTATGGCTACACCTTC. The whole variable domain, remainder taken from reference TRBV29-1 and TRBJ1-2, is SAVISQKPSRDICQRGTSLTIQCQVDSQVTMMFWYRQQPGQSLTLIATANQGSEATYESGFVIDKFPISRPNLTFSTLTVSNMSPEDSSIYLCSVLSGVDYGYTFGSGTRLTVV.

The rearrangement links TRBV10-1 to TRBJ2-7, with 9 bases aligning to TRBD1. Trimming at V came to 6 bases and at J to 3 bases, leaving 9 bases not matched to a gene. Per the germline V gene, CDR1 is WNHNN and CDR2 is SYGVQD (reference sequence). This CDR3 spans 15 amino acids. In DNA, the CDR3 is TGCGCCAGCAGGTTGGGACAGGGAAGAGTCTACGAGCAGTACGTC. Translated, it gives CASRLGQGRVYEQYV.

This clone was detected only a few times. The CDR3 is CSGQHQETQYF. Written as DNA, the CDR3 is TGCAGTGGACAGCACCAAGAGACCCAGTACTTC. The rearrangement links TRBV20-1 to TRBJ2-5; tentative D call: TRBD1 (5 bases). Trimming pared 7 bases from V and 0 bases from J, leaving 6 bases between. Germline values: CDR1 DFQATT, CDR2 SNEGSKA (reference sequence). The CDR3 length is 11 residues.

This clone turned up a few times. The J gene is TRBJ1-4, the V gene TRBV28; tentatively, D is TRBD1 (5 bases). Germline V gene data show CDR1 as MDHEN and CDR2 as SYDVKM. The CDR3 covers 15 residues. Trimming took 6 bases from V and 0 from J, leaving 11 bases between them. The CDR3: CASRNGQATNEKLFF. CDR3 nucleotides: TGTGCCAGCAGGAACGGACAAGCAACTAATGAAAAACTGTTTTTT.

The chain employs TRBV2 and TRBJ1-5; D not resolved. Germline V lookup: CDR1 SNHLY, CDR2 FYNNEI. The CDR3 is 14 residues long. The ends were cut back, 0 bases at V and 6 bases at J, with 9 bases in the middle. The CDR3 here is CASSEAELGQPQHF. CDR3 nucleotides: TGTGCCAGCAGTGAAGCAGAATTGGGTCAGCCCCAGCATTTT. The full variable domain, completed using reference TRBV2 and TRBJ1-5, is EPEVTQTPSHQVTQMGQEVILRCVPISNHLYFYWYRQILGQKVEFLVSFYNNEISEKSEIFDDQFSVERPDGSNFTLKIRSTKLEDSAMYFCASSEAELGQPQHFGDGTRLSIL.

The J gene is TRBJ2-5, the V gene TRBV11-3; TRBD2 aligns across 10 bases. There are 16 residues in the CDR3. J was trimmed by 0 bases and V by 5 bases; bases with no gene match: 6. CDR1 is SGHNT, CDR2 YENEEA, per germline. CDR3 nucleotides: TGTGCCAGCAGCACCGGACTAGCGGCTTACCAAGAGACCCAGTACTTC. Amino acid sequence: CASSTGLAAYQETQYF.

This rearrangement joins TRBV5-6 to TRBJ1-2; D is possibly TRBD1 (6 bases). The V end lost 1 base, the J end lost 6 bases, and 16 bases lay between the germline ends. This CDR3 comprises 15 residues. Germline CDR1 reads SGHDT; CDR2 reads YYEEEE. As DNA, the CDR3 is TGTGCCAGCAGCTTGCCCGGACAGCGAGGGAATGGCTACACCTTC. Its translation: CASSLPGQRGNGYTF.

The genes are TRBV6-1 and TRBJ1-1; TRBD1 might be the D (5 bases). This CDR3 has 13 residues. Trimming removed 6 bases at V and 3 bases at J, with 11 bases between. Per germline, CDR1 MNHNS and CDR2 SASEGT. The CDR3 sequence: CASRRGKDTEAFF. CDR3 DNA sequence: TGTGCCAGCAGGAGGGGTAAGGACACTGAAGCTTTCTTT.

This clone is a singleton in its sample. V usage is TRBV2 and J usage is TRBJ1-6; D might be TRBD1 (5 bases). With 10 bases removed from V and 8 bases from J, the gap between germline ends came to 15 bases. This CDR3 region has 13 residues. The germline V gene has CDR1 SNHLY and CDR2 FYNNEI. The DNA for the CDR3 is TGTGCCACCCAACAGGACCGGGATTCACCCCTCCACTTT. Translation gives CATQQDRDSPLHF.

V gene TRBV10-2 combines with J gene TRBJ2-7, with D possibly being TRBD2 (5 bases). Germline V gene lookup returns CDR1 WSHSY and CDR2 SAAADI. This CDR3 is 14 amino acids long. Trimming cost V 2 bases and J 5 bases, with 13 bases left between them. The CDR3 is CASSEAAGRDEQYV. In nucleotides, the CDR3 is TGCGCCAGCAGTGAGGCCGCGGGTCGGGACGAGCAGTACGTC.